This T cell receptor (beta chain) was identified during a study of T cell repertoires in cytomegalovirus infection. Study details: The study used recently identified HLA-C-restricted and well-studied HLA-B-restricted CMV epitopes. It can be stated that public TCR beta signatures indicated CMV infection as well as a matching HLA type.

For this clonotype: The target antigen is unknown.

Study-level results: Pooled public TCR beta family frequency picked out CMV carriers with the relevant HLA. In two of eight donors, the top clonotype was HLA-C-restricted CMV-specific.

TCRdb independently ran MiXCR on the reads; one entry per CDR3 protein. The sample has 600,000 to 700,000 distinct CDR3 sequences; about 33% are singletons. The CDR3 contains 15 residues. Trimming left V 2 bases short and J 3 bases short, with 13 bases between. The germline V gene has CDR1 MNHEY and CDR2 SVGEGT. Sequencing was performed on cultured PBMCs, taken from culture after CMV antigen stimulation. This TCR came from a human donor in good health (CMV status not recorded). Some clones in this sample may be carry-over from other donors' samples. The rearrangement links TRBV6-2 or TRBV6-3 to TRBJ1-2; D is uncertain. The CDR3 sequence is CASSYRQLQYYGYTF. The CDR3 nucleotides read TGTGCCAGCAGTTACCGTCAGCTTCAGTACTATGGCTACACCTTC.